Following are 24 T cell receptor beta chains from one sample sequenced in a study of shared clonotypes between healthy human individuals. Sequencing used immunoSEQ multiplex PCR; TCRdb keeps in-frame clones, though not all of them. The repertoire has about half a million clones, 70% to 80% of them found once; the top ten carry over 9.5%. Sequences were obtained from PBMCs. These receptors were taken from a woman in her 40s in good health. Some clones in this sample may be carry-over from other donors' samples.

The V call is TRBV29-1, the J call TRBJ1-3; D is uncertain. V was trimmed by 4 bases and J by 0 bases, leaving 4 bases between them. This CDR3 contains 12 residues. The germline V gene encodes CDR1 SQVTM and CDR2 ANQGSEA. The CDR3: CSVVNSGNTIYF. In DNA form, the CDR3 reads TGCAGCGTTGTTAACTCTGGAAACACCATATATTTT.

This clone was seen only once. The chain links TRBV5-4 to TRBJ1-4, with a tentative D call TRBD1 (6 bases). Germline assignment: CDR1 SGHNT and CDR2 YYREEE (reference sequence). V shed 5 bases and J shed 7 bases, with 15 bases lying between them. The CDR3 runs to 14 residues. The CDR3 DNA reads as TGTGCCAGCAGTACCGGGGGGCTTAGTGAAAAACTGTTTTTT. Translating it yields CASSTGGLSEKLFF. Looking up the rest from reference TRBV5-4 and TRBJ1-4 gives the full variable domain: ETGVTQSPTHLIKTRGQQVTLRCSSQSGHNTVSWYQQALGQGPQFIFQYYREEENGRGNFPPRFSGLQFPNYSSELNVNALELDDSALYLCASSTGGLSEKLFFGSGTQLSVL.

This clone occurred once. The V and J genes are TRBV5-5 and TRBJ1-2; perhaps TRBD1 as D (5 bases). This CDR3 has 13 residues. Germline CDR1 is SGHKS and CDR2 is YYEKEE (reference sequence). V was trimmed by 4 bases and J by 8 bases, leaving 15 bases between them. The CDR3 protein is CASSPGRAWGYTF. In nucleotides, the CDR3 is TGTGCCAGCAGCCCGGGCAGGGCATGGGGCTACACCTTC. Based on the CDR3 plus reference TRBV5-5 and TRBJ1-2, the full variable domain is DAGVTQSPTHLIKTRGQQVTLRCSPISGHKSVSWYQQVLGQGPQFIFQYYEKEERGRGNFPDRFSARQFPNYSSELNVNALLLGDSALYLCASSPGRAWGYTFGSGTRLTVV.

This clone was seen a single time. The CDR3 DNA sequence: TGTGCCAGTAGTGAGGGGGGTGCACGCAAGACCCAGTACTTC. It translates to CASSEGGARKTQYF. The rearrangement joins TRBV19 to TRBJ2-5; TRBD1 or TRBD2 may be the D gene (6 bases each). V was trimmed by 5 bases and J by 6 bases, leaving 16 bases between them. The V gene's germline CDR1 is LNHDA and CDR2 SQIVND (reference sequence). This CDR3 region has 14 residues.

The chain is built from TRBV29-1 and TRBJ1-4, with D unresolved. Germline-derived CDR1 and CDR2 are SQVTM and ANQGSEA. The CDR3 extends over 13 amino acids. V was pared by 6 bases and J by 7 bases, with 15 bases between. DNA for the CDR3: TGCAGCGTGCGCTTAACAGCTGGTGAAAAACTGTTTTTT. Its translation: CSVRLTAGEKLFF.

V and J are TRBV6-1 and TRBJ2-6, with D unresolved. This CDR3 spans 17 amino acids. Trimming stripped 2 bases from V and 0 bases from J, with 11 bases between. CDR1 and CDR2 from the germline V gene are MNHNS and SASEGT. The CDR3 region is CASSERAGISGANVLTF. In nucleotides, the CDR3 is TGTGCCAGCAGTGAAAGGGCCGGTATCTCTGGGGCCAACGTCCTGACTTTC.

The J gene is TRBJ1-5, the V gene TRBV10-3; D is uncertain. Looked up from germline, CDR1 is ENHRY and CDR2 is SYGVKD. The CDR3 is 13 amino acids. V lost 3 bases and J lost 3, with 6 bases in between. The CDR3 DNA reads TGTGCCATCAGTGACAAGTCCAATCAGCCCCAGCATTTT. This translates into CAISDKSNQPQHF.

V and J are TRBV5-1 and TRBJ2-1; D possibly matches TRBD1 or TRBD2 (6 bases each). Germline V gives CDR1 SGHRS, CDR2 YFSETQ. Between the trimmed V and J ends, which lost 4 bases and 9 bases, there was a span of 23 bases. CDR3 size: 16 residues. CDR3 region: CASSAEAGTSWREQFF. In DNA form, the CDR3 reads TGCGCCAGCAGCGCAGAGGCGGGGACAAGCTGGCGTGAGCAGTTCTTC.

This clone was recorded at least ten times. This chain uses TRBV4-3 with TRBJ2-5, with D perhaps TRBD1 (5 bases). The end of the DNA fits TRBJ2-7 better, so the J call may be wrong. CDR1 and CDR2 from the germline V gene are LGHNA and YSLEER. The CDR3 is made up of 13 amino acids. CDR3 amino acids: CASSQDWGVEQYF. DNA of the CDR3: TGCGCCAGCAGCCAAGATTGGGGCGTCGAGCAGTACTTC.

The chain employs TRBV27 and TRBJ2-3; 13 bases align to TRBD2. Trimming cost V 2 bases and J 1 base; bases outside gene matches: 0. This CDR3 is built from 16 residues. The germline V gene encodes CDR1 MNHEY and CDR2 SMNVEV (reference sequence). The CDR3 region is CASSLGLAGGTDTQYF. The CDR3 DNA reads as TGTGCCAGCAGTTTAGGACTAGCGGGGGGCACAGATACGCAGTATTTT.

This clone has a handful of counts. The V and J genes are TRBV4-2 and TRBJ1-3; a possible D gene is TRBD1 (5 bases). V was clipped by 5 bases and J by 0 bases, with 11 bases between them. This CDR3 is 15 amino acids long. Looked up from germline, CDR1 is LGHNA and CDR2 is YNFKEQ. The CDR3 DNA reads TGTGCCAGCAGCATGGGACGGAACTCTGGAAACACCATATATTTT. As protein: CASSMGRNSGNTIYF.

J is TRBJ2-2 and V is TRBV4-3; D is possibly TRBD2 (6 bases). V lost 1 base to trimming and J lost 1 base, with 13 bases between them. CDR1 and CDR2 (germline): LGHNA, YSLEER. This CDR3 has 17 amino acids. This CDR3 is CASSQGMPAGNTGELFF. CDR3 in DNA: TGCGCCAGCAGCCAAGGCATGCCAGCGGGGAACACCGGGGAGCTGTTTTTT.

This chain joins TRBV9 and TRBJ1-2; D unclear. V lost 4 bases to trimming and J lost 2 bases, with 15 bases between them. CDR1 and CDR2 from the germline V gene are SGDLS and YYNGEE. This CDR3 contains 15 residues. The CDR3 DNA follows: TGTGCCAGCAGCAAATCAGATGAGACGAACTATGGCTACACCTTC. Its translation is CASSKSDETNYGYTF.

The rearrangement joins TRBV19 to TRBJ1-5; tentative D call: TRBD1 (5 bases). The CDR3 is 15 amino acids. Trimming shortened V by 5 bases and J by 5 bases, and 16 bases separated the two germline ends. Looked up from germline, CDR1 is LNHDA and CDR2 is SQIVND (reference sequence). The CDR3 sequence is CASSSASRGYQPQHF. CDR3 sequence (DNA): TGTGCCAGTAGTTCCGCCTCGAGGGGCTATCAGCCCCAGCATTTT.

This clone was observed many times. This sequence joins TRBV19 and TRBJ2-2; D is uncertain. V lost 4 bases to trimming and J lost 6 bases, with 6 bases between them. CDR3 size: 12 residues. CDR1 is LNHDA, CDR2 SQIVND, per germline (reference sequence). The CDR3 sequence: CASSRASGELFF. In nucleotides, the CDR3 is TGTGCCAGTAGTAGGGCTTCCGGGGAGCTGTTTTTT.

The rearrangement uses TRBV20-1 and TRBJ2-3; D call uncertain. CDR1 DFQATT and CDR2 SNEGSKA come from the germline V gene (reference sequence). V shed 7 bases and J shed 5 bases, with 7 bases lying between them. This CDR3 comprises 10 residues. CDR3 in DNA: TGCAGTGGCCTTAGAGATACGCAGTATTTT. Translation: CSGLRDTQYF.

J is TRBJ2-5 and V is TRBV30; D perhaps matches TRBD2 (6 bases). The J call is doubtful: the DNA matches TRBJ2-7 better. Germline CDR1 GTSNPN, CDR2 SVGIG (reference sequence). The CDR3 length is 14 residues. CDR3 DNA: TGTGCCTGGAGTTGGACCCCGGGGGTCTACGAGCAGTACTTC. This translates into CAWSWTPGVYEQYF.

A remark on this clone: With only one base between it and a far larger clone, this is likely a read error. Other DNA sequences in this sample translate to the same CDR3. This chain links TRBV6-6 with TRBJ1-3; 9 nucleotides match TRBD1. Germline V gives CDR1 MNHNY, CDR2 SVGAGI (reference sequence). CDR3 length: 15 amino acids. CDR3 coding DNA: TGTGCCAGCAGTTGGGACAGGGCTTCTGGAAACACCATATACTTT. Translation gives CASSWDRASGNTIYF.

The chain's CDR3 is CSVDKTGTEPFF. CDR3 DNA: TGCAGCGTGGACAAAACCGGGACCGAGCCTTTCTTT. The chain carries TRBV29-1 and TRBJ1-1; a possible D gene is TRBD1 (5 bases). The CDR3 length is 12 residues. V was pared by 6 bases and J by 12 bases, with 20 bases between. Germline values: CDR1 SQVTM, CDR2 ANQGSEA.

The V call is TRBV6-4, the J call TRBJ1-5, with a weak D call TRBD1 (6 bases). Germline V CDR1 and CDR2: MRHNA, SNTAGT. V lost 1 base to trimming and J lost 2 bases, with 15 bases between them. The CDR3 runs to 17 residues. DNA for the CDR3: TGTGCCAGCAGTGACTTGGGGGGCTGGAGAGGCAATCAGCCCCAGCATTTT. It translates to CASSDLGGWRGNQPQHF.

The chain employs TRBV28 and TRBJ2-7, with 8 positions matching TRBD1. The CDR3 runs to 14 residues. Trimming at V came to 6 bases and at J to 4 bases, leaving 8 bases not matched to a gene. Germline V gene sequence: CDR1 MDHEN, CDR2 SYDVKM. CDR3 DNA sequence: TGTGCCAGCAGGACCCAGGGGGCCTTTTACGAGCAGTACTTC. Translated: CASRTQGAFYEQYF.

The V and J genes are TRBV7-3 and TRBJ2-1; 8 bases fit TRBD2. Germline-derived CDR1 and CDR2 are SGHTA and FQGTGA. Trimming at V came to 5 bases and at J to 6 bases, leaving 9 bases not matched to a gene. This CDR3 is 15 amino acids long. The DNA of the CDR3 is TGTGCCAGCAGCCTCACTAGCGGAGGGGGCAATGAGCAGTTCTTC. This sequence encodes CASSLTSGGGNEQFF.

The chain couples TRBV29-1 to TRBJ1-3; D perhaps matches TRBD1 (6 bases). This CDR3 has 16 amino acids. With 0 bases removed from V and 0 bases from J, the gap between germline ends came to 12 bases. The germline V gene encodes CDR1 SQVTM and CDR2 ANQGSEA. CDR3 sequence: CSVEDPNRVSGNTIYF. The DNA of the CDR3 is TGCAGCGTTGAAGATCCAAACAGGGTCTCTGGAAACACCATATATTTT.

The chain couples TRBV11-2 to TRBJ2-7; 10 nucleotides agree with TRBD2. The CDR3 totals 15 residues. Germline-derived CDR1 and CDR2 are SGHAT and FQNNGV. The ends lost 5 bases at V and 0 bases at J; junction bases unmatched: 4. The CDR3 nucleotides are TGTGCCAGCAGCCGACTAGCGGGTTCCTCCTACGAGCAGTACTTC. Its translation: CASSRLAGSSYEQYF.